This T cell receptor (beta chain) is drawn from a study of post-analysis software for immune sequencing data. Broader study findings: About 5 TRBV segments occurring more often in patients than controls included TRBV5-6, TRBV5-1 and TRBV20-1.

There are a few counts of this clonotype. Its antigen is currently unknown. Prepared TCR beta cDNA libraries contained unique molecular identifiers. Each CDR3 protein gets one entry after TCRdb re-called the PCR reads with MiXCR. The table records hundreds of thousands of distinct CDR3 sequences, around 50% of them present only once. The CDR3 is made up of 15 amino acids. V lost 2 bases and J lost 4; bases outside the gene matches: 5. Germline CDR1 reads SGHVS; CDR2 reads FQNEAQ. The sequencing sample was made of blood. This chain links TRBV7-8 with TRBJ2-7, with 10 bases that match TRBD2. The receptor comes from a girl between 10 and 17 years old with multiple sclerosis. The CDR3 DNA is TGTGCCAGCAGCTTACAAGCGGGGGGGTCTTACGAGCAGTACTTC. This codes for CASSLQAGGSYEQYF. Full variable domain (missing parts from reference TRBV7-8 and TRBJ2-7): GAGVSQSPRYKVAKRGQDVALRCDPISGHVSLFWYQQALGQGPEFLTYFQNEAQLDKSGLPSDRFFAERPEGSVSTLKIQRTQQEDSAVYLCASSLQAGGSYEQYFGPGTRLTVT.